The present entry profiles one T cell receptor (beta chain) with its context. Looked up from germline, CDR1 is SGHRS and CDR2 is YFSETQ. This CDR3 has 15 residues. Trimming shortened V by 0 bases and J by 5 bases, and 14 bases separated the two germline ends. Using immunoSEQ multiplex PCR, the repertoire was profiled, and TCRdb retains in-frame clones only, with some absent. Here the sample spans about 460,000 clones, roughly nine tenths being singletons. This record belongs to a study of blood T cell repertoires in COVID-19. The chain links TRBV5-1 to TRBJ1-1; D is undetermined. The TCR sequence derives from a woman aged 55-70 years who had recovered from COVID-19. Sequenced material: PBMCs or T cells enriched from blood (not recorded which). This chain's CDR3 is CASSLDGTARTEAFF. The DNA for the CDR3 is TGCGCCAGCAGCTTGGATGGCACCGCCAGAACTGAAGCTTTCTTT.